This TCR beta chain was recovered during a study of blood T cell repertoires in COVID-19. Sequenced by immunoSEQ multiplex PCR; TCRdb stores in-frame clones only, minus some. The table records approximately 170,000 clones, 87% of them present only once. The V and J ends lost 6 bases and 5 bases, in that order; junction bases with no gene match: 7. Looked up from germline, CDR1 is MNHNS and CDR2 is SASEGT. This CDR3 region has 15 residues. Sample: peripheral blood. V gene TRBV6-1 combines with J gene TRBJ2-1; 10 bases agree with TRBD1. The source is a man between 18 and 29 years old with active or convalescent COVID-19. CDR3 loop: CASRRPGTGDNEQFF. Here the CDR3 DNA reads TGTGCCAGCAGACGACCCGGGACAGGGGACAATGAGCAGTTCTTC.